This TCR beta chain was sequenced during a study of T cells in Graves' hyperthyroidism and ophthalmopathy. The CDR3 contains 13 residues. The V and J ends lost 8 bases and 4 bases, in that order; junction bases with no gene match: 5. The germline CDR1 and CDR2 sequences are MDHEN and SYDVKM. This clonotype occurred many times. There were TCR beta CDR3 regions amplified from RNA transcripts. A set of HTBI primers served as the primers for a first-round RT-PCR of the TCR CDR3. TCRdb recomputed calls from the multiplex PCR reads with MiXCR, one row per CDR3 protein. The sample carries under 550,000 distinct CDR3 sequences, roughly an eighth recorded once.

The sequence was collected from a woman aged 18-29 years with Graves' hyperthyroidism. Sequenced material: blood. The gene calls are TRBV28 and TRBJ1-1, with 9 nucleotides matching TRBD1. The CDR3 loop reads CASVMTGGTEAFF. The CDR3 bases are TGTGCCAGCGTAATGACAGGGGGCACTGAAGCTTTCTTT.